The rows below give T cell receptor beta chains drawn from one sample of a study of T cell responses to AZD1222 COVID-19 vaccine. Using immunoSEQ multiplex PCR, the repertoire was profiled, and TCRdb retains in-frame clones only, with some absent. This sample has some 47,000 clones, with 75% to 85% found just once. Sequencing used peripheral blood, obtained on day 0 of AZD1222 vaccination. The receptors derive from an adult in good health. The CDR3 runs from the conserved cysteine through the conserved F or W. The D gene is left open where the match is weak. Clone size is given for some rows only: seen once, a few or many times, or a class if the clone is expanded.

TRBJ1-1,15,.,.,TRBV29-1,TGCAGCGTTGACGACTCGGTTGACGGGAACACTGAAGCTTTCTTT,CSVDDSVDGNTEAFF
TRBJ2-3,16,TRBD2,.,TRBV9,TGTGCCAGCAGCGCCGTAGCGGGCGGGTTAACAGATACGCAGTATTTT,CASSAVAGGLTDTQYF
TRBJ2-4,12,.,.,TRBV29-1,TGCAGCGTTTCTGCAGGGAAAAACATTCAGTACTTC,CSVSAGKNIQYF
TRBJ2-5,13,.,.,TRBV3-1/TRBV3-2,TGTGCCAGCAGCCAACAGGGAGTAGAGACCCAGTACTTC,CASSQQGVETQYF
TRBJ2-1,13,.,.,TRBV5-6,TGTGCCAGCAGCCCTATCGGGGCGAATGAGCAGTTCTTC,CASSPIGANEQFF
TRBJ2-1,18,TRBD2,many,TRBV27,TGTGCCAGCAGCCAATGGACTAGCGGGGGGATCTCCTACAATGAGCAGTTCTTC,CASSQWTSGGISYNEQFF
TRBJ2-3,13,.,.,TRBV5-1,TGCGCCAGCAGCTTGGTAGTCACAGATACGCAGTATTTT,CASSLVVTDTQYF
TRBJ2-1,15,.,.,TRBV5-6,TGTGCCAGCAGCACCGGGGGCGGGGGAAGGAATGAGCAGTTCTTC,CASSTGGGGRNEQFF
TRBJ2-7,16,.,.,TRBV19,TGTGCCAGTAGTATAGGAGCAGGTTCCCCTTTTTACGAGCAGTACTTC,CASSIGAGSPFYEQYF
TRBJ2-7,14,TRBD2,.,TRBV2,TGTGCCAGCACCCTAGCGGGATGGAGAAACGAGCAGTACTTC,CASTLAGWRNEQYF
TRBJ1-5,14,.,.,TRBV28,TGTGCCAGCAGTCCCATCGGGGGCAATCAGCCCCAGCATTTT,CASSPIGGNQPQHF
TRBJ1-2,14,TRBD1,.,TRBV6-6,TGTGCCAGCAGTTACCCTACCTCAGGGGGTGGCTACACCTTC,CASSYPTSGGGYTF
TRBJ1-1,16,TRBD1,.,TRBV3-1/TRBV3-2,TGTGCCAGCAGCTCTCGGCCAGGGGGAATGAACACTGAAGCTTTCTTT,CASSSRPGGMNTEAFF
TRBJ2-7,15,.,once,TRBV2,TGTGCCAGCAGTGAAGCTGGGAGCGCTGTCTACGAGCAGTACTTC,CASSEAGSAVYEQYF
TRBJ2-3,15,.,.,TRBV15,TGTGCCACCAGAGGGAAAAGGGGGAGCACAGATACGCAGTATTTT,CATRGKRGSTDTQYF
TRBJ1-4,16,.,.,TRBV5-1,TGCGCCAGCAGCTTGACAGGGACCACAACTAATGAAAAACTGTTTTTT,CASSLTGTTTNEKLFF
TRBJ2-5,14,TRBD1,.,TRBV19,TGTGCCAGTAGACGACAGGGGGGACAAGAGACCCAGTACTTC,CASRRQGGQETQYF
TRBJ1-5,13,.,.,TRBV6-5,TGTGCCAGCAGCAGCGGGGGCGTTCAGCCCCAGCATTTT,CASSSGGVQPQHF
TRBJ2-1,17,.,.,TRBV5-4,TGTGCCAGCAGCGTAAGTCCAGGGGGGAGCTCCTACAATGAGCAGTTCTTC,CASSVSPGGSSYNEQFF
TRBJ2-7,14,TRBD2,.,TRBV15,TGTGCCACCAGCAGGAGCGGGGGGGCTTACGAGCAGTACTTC,CATSRSGGAYEQYF
TRBJ1-5,13,TRBD1,.,TRBV28,TGTGCCAGCAGTTTACAGGGGGCAGGGCCCCAGCATTTT,CASSLQGAGPQHF
TRBJ1-1,13,TRBD1,.,TRBV10-3,TGTGCCATCAGTGGGACAGGGGATACTGAAGCTTTCTTT,CAISGTGDTEAFF
TRBJ1-5,15,.,.,TRBV15,TGTGCCACCGGAGAGGACCCGGATAGCAATCAGCCCCAGCATTTT,CATGEDPDSNQPQHF
TRBJ2-1,16,TRBD2,.,TRBV4-2,TGTGCCAGCAGCCAAGCTAGCGGGCGCAGAACCAATGAGCAGTTCTTC,CASSQASGRRTNEQFF
TRBJ2-2,18,.,once,TRBV9,TGTGCCAGCAGCGGGGGGCTTGACAGGACCTTTGACACCGGGGAGCTGTTTTTT,CASSGGLDRTFDTGELFF
TRBJ2-1,16,TRBD2,.,TRBV29-1,TGCAGCGTCCAACCTAGCGGGAGTGGGGCCTACAATGAGCAGTTCTTC,CSVQPSGSGAYNEQFF
TRBJ1-6,21,.,.,TRBV3-1/TRBV3-2,TGTGCCAGCAGCCAGGCGTACTCACAGGGTCCCCAACCATCCTATAATTCACCCCTCCACTTT,CASSQAYSQGPQPSYNSPLHF
TRBJ1-1,12,TRBD1,.,TRBV7-2,TGTGCCAGCAGCTCGGACAGGGGGCAGGCTTTCTTT,CASSSDRGQAFF
TRBJ2-1,14,.,few,TRBV10-3,TGTGCCATCAGTGAGTCGAGGGATTACAATGAGCAGTTCTTC,CAISESRDYNEQFF
TRBJ1-2,13,.,.,TRBV18,TGTGCCAGCTCACAACAACAGGCGGAAGGGAACACCTTC,CASSQQQAEGNTF
TRBJ2-5,16,TRBD2,.,TRBV3-1/TRBV3-2,TGTGCCAGCAGCCAAGAGGTTAGCGGGAGTAGAGAGACCCAGTACTTC,CASSQEVSGSRETQYF
TRBJ2-5,12,.,.,TRBV19,TGTGCCAGTAGTATAGGAGGGGAGACCCAGTACTTC,CASSIGGETQYF
TRBJ2-7,14,.,.,TRBV28,TGTGCCAGCAGTCCTGACAGGCCGCGGAACGAGCAGTACTTC,CASSPDRPRNEQYF
TRBJ2-1,14,TRBD2,.,TRBV10-3,TGTGCCATCAGTGACAGCGGGGGGGCGAGTGAGCAGTTCTTC,CAISDSGGASEQFF
TRBJ2-7,13,TRBD1,.,TRBV5-1,TGCGCCAGCAGCCAAAGCCCAGGGGGCGAGCAGTACTTC,CASSQSPGGEQYF
TRBJ2-2,14,.,.,TRBV7-9,TGTGCCAGCAGTTTTTTTCGCGGGACCGGGGAGCTGTTTTTT,CASSFFRGTGELFF
TRBJ2-2,13,.,few,TRBV3-1/TRBV3-2,TGTGCCAGCAGTCCCAGAGTGGCCGGGGAGCTGTTTTTT,CASSPRVAGELFF
TRBJ1-1,13,.,.,TRBV3-1/TRBV3-2,TGTGCCAGCAGCCAAGGTACAGTGAGGCATGCTTTCTTT,CASSQGTVRHAFF
TRBJ1-1,15,TRBD1,.,TRBV6-5,TGTGCCAGCAGATATGCGGGACAGATGAACACTGAAGCTTTCTTT,CASRYAGQMNTEAFF
TRBJ2-1,14,.,.,TRBV7-8,TGTGCCAGCAGCCAAAGGACGGGATACAATGAGCAGTTCTTC,CASSQRTGYNEQFF
TRBJ2-3,14,TRBD1,.,TRBV9,TGTGCCAGCAGCAAAGGCACAGGGGGCGATACGCAGTATTTT,CASSKGTGGDTQYF
TRBJ1-6,12,.,.,TRBV10-2,TGCGCCAGCAGTGAGGGTAATTCACCCCTCCACTTT,CASSEGNSPLHF
TRBJ2-1,14,TRBD2,.,TRBV28,TGTGCCAGCAGTTTGGGAGGGGCTCTAAATGAGCAGTTCTTC,CASSLGGALNEQFF
TRBJ2-3,18,TRBD2,.,TRBV2,TGTGCCAGCAGCTCGACTAGCGGGGGGCCTATTAACACAGATACGCAGTATTTT,CASSSTSGGPINTDTQYF
TRBJ2-1,15,.,once,TRBV5-1,TGCGCCAGCAGCTTGGTGGGGGAGCCGTACAATGAGCAGTTCTTC,CASSLVGEPYNEQFF
TRBJ1-5,14,.,.,TRBV29-1,TGCAGCGTTGAAATTGGGGATAGCAATCAGCCCCAGCATTTT,CSVEIGDSNQPQHF
TRBJ1-3,16,TRBD1,few,TRBV19,TGTGCCAGTAGTATCGAACAGGGGCGCTCTGGAAACACCATATATTTT,CASSIEQGRSGNTIYF
TRBJ2-3,14,TRBD2,.,TRBV10-2,TGCGCCAGCATAGCCGGACTAGGCACAGATACGCAGTATTTT,CASIAGLGTDTQYF
TRBJ1-1,14,.,.,TRBV29-1,TGCAGCGTTGAACGGGGCGGCAGACTGGGGGAGGCTTTCTTT,CSVERGGRLGEAFF
TRBJ1-1,13,TRBD1,.,TRBV2,TGTGCCAGCAGGGACAGGGGGATCGCTGAAGCTTTCTTT,CASRDRGIAEAFF
TRBJ1-2,13,.,once,TRBV2,TGTGCCAGCAGTGAAAGTTCGATCCAGGGCTACACCTTC,CASSESSIQGYTF
TRBJ2-7,14,TRBD1,once,TRBV19,TGTGCCAGTAGAACCGGGACAGGGCCCTACGAGCAGTACTTC,CASRTGTGPYEQYF
TRBJ1-3,18,.,.,TRBV3-1/TRBV3-2,TGTGCCAGCACCGCGGGACAAAAAAACTCCGTCTCTGGAAACACCATATATTTT,CASTAGQKNSVSGNTIYF
TRBJ1-2,15,.,.,TRBV6-5,TGTGCCAGCAGCCGGGGCCGGGACCGGTCCTATGGCTACACCTTC,CASSRGRDRSYGYTF
TRBJ1-1,13,TRBD1,.,TRBV30,TGTGCCTGGGGGACAGGGCGAAGTGGTGAAGCTTTCTTT,CAWGTGRSGEAFF